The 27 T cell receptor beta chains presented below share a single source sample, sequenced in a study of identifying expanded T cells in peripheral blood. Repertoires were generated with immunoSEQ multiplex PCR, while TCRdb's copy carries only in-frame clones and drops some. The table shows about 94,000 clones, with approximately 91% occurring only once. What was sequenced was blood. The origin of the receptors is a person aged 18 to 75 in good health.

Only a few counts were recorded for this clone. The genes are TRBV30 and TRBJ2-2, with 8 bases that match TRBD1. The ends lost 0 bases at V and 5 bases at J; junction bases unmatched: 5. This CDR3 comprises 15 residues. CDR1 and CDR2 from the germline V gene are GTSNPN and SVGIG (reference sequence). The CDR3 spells CAWSVNRGKTGELFF. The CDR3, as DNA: TGTGCCTGGAGTGTAAACAGGGGGAAAACCGGGGAGCTGTTTTTT.

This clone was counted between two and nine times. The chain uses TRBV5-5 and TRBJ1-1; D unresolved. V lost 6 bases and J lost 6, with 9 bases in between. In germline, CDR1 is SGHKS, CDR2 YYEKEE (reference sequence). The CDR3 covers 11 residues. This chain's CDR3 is CASTLGAEAFF. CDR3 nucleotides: TGTGCCAGCACCCTTGGCGCTGAAGCTTTCTTT.

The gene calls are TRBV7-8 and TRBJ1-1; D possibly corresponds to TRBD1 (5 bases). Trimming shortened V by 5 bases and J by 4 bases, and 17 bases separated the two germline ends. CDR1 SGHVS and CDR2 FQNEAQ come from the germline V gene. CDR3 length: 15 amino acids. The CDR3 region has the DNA TGTGCCAGCAGCCGGGACGCTGGGGGACCCACTGAAGCTTTCTTT. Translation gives CASSRDAGGPTEAFF. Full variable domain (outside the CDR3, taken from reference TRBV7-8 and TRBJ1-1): GAGVSQSPRYKVAKRGQDVALRCDPISGHVSLFWYQQALGQGPEFLTYFQNEAQLDKSGLPSDRFFAERPEGSVSTLKIQRTQQEDSAVYLCASSRDAGGPTEAFFGQGTRLTVV.

The CDR3 sequence: CASSPAGAAYEQYF. The CDR3 nucleotides are TGTGCCAGCAGCCCAGCGGGAGCCGCCTACGAGCAGTACTTC. The chain is built from TRBV7-8 and TRBJ2-7; 8 bases are a match to TRBD2. After removal of 5 bases from V and 2 bases from J, the junction contained 5 bases not matched to a gene. There are 14 residues in the CDR3. Germline V gene lookup returns CDR1 SGHVS and CDR2 FQNEAQ.

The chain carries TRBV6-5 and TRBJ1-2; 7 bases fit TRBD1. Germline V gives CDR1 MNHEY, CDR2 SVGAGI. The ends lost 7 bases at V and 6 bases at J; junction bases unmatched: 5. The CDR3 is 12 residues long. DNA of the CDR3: TGTGCCAGCACCGACAGGGATAATGGCTACACCTTC. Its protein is CASTDRDNGYTF.

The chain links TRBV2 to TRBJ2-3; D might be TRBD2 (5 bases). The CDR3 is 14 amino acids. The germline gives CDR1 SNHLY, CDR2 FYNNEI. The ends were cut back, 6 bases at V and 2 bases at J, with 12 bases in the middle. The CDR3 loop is CASRRGSVTDTQYF. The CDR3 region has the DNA TGTGCCAGCAGAAGAGGGTCGGTCACAGATACGCAGTATTTT.

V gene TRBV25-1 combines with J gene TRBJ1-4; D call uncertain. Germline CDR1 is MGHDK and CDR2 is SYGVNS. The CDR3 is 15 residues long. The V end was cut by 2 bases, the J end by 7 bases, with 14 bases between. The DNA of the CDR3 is TGTGCCAGCAGTGAACCCGGAGTCGGGAGTGAAAAACTGTTTTTT. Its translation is CASSEPGVGSEKLFF.

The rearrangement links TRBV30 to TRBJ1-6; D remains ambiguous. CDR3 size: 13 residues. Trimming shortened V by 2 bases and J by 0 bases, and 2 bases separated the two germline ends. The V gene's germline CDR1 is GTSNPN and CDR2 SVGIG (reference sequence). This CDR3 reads CAWSFSYNSPLHF. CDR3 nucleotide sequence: TGTGCCTGGAGTTTCTCCTATAATTCACCCCTCCACTTT.

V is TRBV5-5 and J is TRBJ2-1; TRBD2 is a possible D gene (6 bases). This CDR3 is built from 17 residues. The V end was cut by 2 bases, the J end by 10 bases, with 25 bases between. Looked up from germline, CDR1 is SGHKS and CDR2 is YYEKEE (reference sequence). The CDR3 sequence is CASSFLAGTSVGREQFF. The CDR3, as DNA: TGTGCCAGCAGCTTCCTTGCGGGGACCTCGGTCGGTAGGGAGCAGTTCTTC.

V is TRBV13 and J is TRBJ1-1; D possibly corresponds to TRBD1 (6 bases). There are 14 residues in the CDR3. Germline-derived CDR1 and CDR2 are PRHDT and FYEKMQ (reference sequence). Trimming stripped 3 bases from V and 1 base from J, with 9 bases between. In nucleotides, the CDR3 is TGTGCCAGCAGCTTTGGACAGCAGAACACTGAAGCTTTCTTT. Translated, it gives CASSFGQQNTEAFF.

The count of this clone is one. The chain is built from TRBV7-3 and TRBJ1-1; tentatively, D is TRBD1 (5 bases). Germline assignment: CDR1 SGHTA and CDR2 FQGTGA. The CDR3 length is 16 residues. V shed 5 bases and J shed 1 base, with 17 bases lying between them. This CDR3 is CASSPQGLIKNTEAFF. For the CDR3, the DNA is TGTGCCAGCAGCCCGCAGGGACTAATTAAGAACACTGAAGCTTTCTTT.

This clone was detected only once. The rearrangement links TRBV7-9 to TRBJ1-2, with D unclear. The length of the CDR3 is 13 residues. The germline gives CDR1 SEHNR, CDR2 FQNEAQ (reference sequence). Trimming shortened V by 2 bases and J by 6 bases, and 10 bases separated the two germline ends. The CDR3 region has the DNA TGTGCCAGCAGCTTAAAGGTTTTCAATGGCTACACCTTC. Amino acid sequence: CASSLKVFNGYTF.

The CDR3 spells CASSLYAGGDEQYF. The CDR3 bases are TGTGCCAGCAGCTTGTATGCAGGGGGCGACGAGCAGTACTTC. This sequence joins TRBV11-2 and TRBJ2-7; 8 bases align to TRBD1. Trimming removed 3 bases from V and 5 bases from J; junction bases left unmatched: 6. Germline V gene data show CDR1 as SGHAT and CDR2 as FQNNGV. The CDR3 spans 14 residues.

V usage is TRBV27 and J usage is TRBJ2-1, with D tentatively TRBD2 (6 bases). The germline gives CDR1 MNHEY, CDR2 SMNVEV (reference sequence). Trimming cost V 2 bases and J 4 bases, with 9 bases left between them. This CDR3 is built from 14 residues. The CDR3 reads CASSLGGRYNEQFF. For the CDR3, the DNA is TGTGCCAGCAGTTTAGGAGGGCGGTACAATGAGCAGTTCTTC.

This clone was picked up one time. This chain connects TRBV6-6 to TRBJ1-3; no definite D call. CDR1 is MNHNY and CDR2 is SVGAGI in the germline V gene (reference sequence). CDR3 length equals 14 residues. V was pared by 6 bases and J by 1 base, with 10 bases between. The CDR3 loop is CASSGSESGNTIYF. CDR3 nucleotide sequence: TGTGCCAGCAGCGGTTCCGAATCTGGAAACACCATATATTTT.

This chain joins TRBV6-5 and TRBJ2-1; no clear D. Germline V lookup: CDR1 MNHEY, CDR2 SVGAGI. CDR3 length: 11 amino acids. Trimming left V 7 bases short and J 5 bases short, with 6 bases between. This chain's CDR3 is CASTTNNEQFF. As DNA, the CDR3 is TGTGCCAGCACCACCAACAATGAGCAGTTCTTC.

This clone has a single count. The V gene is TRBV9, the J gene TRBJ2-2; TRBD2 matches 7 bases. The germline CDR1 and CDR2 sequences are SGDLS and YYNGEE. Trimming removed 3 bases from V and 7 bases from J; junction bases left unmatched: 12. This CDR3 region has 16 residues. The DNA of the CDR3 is TGTGCCAGCAGCGGAGAAGAGGGACTAATCAACGGGGAGCTGTTTTTT. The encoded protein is CASSGEEGLINGELFF. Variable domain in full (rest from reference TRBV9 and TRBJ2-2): DSGVTQTPKHLITATGQRVTLRCSPRSGDLSVYWYQQSLDQGLQFLIQYYNGEERAKGNILERFSAQQFPDLHSELNLSSLELGDSALYFCASSGEEGLINGELFFGEGSRLTVL.

CDR3 amino acids: CASSPQGGTGELFF. DNA for the CDR3: TGTGCCAGCAGCCCCCAGGGGGGCACCGGGGAGCTGTTTTTT. The chain has TRBV5-4 and TRBJ2-2, with D possibly matching TRBD1 (7 bases). The CDR3 covers 14 residues. The germline V gene has CDR1 SGHNT and CDR2 YYREEE (reference sequence). Trimming took 4 bases from V and 4 from J, leaving 11 bases between them.

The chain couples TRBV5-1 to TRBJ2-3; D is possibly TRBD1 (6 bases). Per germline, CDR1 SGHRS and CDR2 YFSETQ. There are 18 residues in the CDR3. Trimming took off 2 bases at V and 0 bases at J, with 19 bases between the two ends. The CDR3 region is CASSFPTGLLMSTDTQYF. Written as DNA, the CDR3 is TGCGCCAGCAGCTTTCCCACAGGGTTGTTAATGAGCACAGATACGCAGTATTTT.

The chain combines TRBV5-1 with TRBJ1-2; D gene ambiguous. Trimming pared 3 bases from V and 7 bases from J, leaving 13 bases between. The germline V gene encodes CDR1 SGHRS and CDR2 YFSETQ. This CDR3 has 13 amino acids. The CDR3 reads CASSSEPPTGYTF. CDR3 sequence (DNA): TGCGCCAGCAGCTCTGAACCCCCGACTGGCTACACCTTC.

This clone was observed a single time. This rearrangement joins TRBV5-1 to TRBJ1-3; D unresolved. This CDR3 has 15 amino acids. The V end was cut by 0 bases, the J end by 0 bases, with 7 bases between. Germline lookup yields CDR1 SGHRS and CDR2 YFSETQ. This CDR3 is CASSLEGSSGNTIYF. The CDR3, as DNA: TGCGCCAGCAGCTTGGAAGGTAGCTCTGGAAACACCATATATTTT.

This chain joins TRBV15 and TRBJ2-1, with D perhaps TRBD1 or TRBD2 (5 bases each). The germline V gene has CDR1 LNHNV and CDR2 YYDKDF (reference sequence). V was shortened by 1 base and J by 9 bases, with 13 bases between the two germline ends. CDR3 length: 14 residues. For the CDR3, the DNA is TGTGCCACCAGCAGAGGGGACGCCGATCGTGAGCAGTTCTTC. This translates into CATSRGDADREQFF.

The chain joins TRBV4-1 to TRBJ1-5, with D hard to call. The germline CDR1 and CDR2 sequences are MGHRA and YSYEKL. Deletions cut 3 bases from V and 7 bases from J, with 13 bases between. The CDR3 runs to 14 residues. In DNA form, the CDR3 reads TGCGCCAGCAGCCATGGACTGTTAGGACAGCCCCAGCATTTT. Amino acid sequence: CASSHGLLGQPQHF.

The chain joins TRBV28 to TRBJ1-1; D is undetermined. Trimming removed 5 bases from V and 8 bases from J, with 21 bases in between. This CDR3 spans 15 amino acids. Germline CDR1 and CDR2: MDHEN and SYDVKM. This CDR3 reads CASSLLTALIPEAFF. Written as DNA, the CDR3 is TGTGCCAGCAGTCTCCTTACTGCCCTCATACCCGAAGCTTTCTTT.

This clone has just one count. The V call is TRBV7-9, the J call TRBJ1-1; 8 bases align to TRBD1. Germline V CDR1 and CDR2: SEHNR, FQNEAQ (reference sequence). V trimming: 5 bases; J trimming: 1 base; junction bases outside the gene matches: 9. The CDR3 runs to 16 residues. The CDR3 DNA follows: TGTGCCAGCAGCCCTACCACAGGGGGGGAGAACACTGAAGCTTTCTTT. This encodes CASSPTTGGENTEAFF.

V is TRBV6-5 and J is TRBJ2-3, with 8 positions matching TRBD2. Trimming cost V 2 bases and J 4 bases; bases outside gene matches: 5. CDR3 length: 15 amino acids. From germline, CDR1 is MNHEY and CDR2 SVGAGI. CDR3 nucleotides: TGTGCCAGCAGTTACGCCGGACTAGCCGCAGATACGCAGTATTTT. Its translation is CASSYAGLAADTQYF.

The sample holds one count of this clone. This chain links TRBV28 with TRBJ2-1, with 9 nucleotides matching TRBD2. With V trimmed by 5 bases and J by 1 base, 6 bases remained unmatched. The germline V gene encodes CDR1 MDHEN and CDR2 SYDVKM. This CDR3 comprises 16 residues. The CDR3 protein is CASSPFSGRSYNEQFF. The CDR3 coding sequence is TGTGCCAGCAGTCCCTTCAGCGGGAGGTCCTACAATGAGCAGTTCTTC.